Sequencing of this T cell receptor beta chain was carried out in a study of T cells after yellow fever vaccination. Broader study findings: Abundant bulk-population clonotypes could contaminate the FACS-sorted repertoires. Across the CD4 and CD8 compartments, a small share of clonotypes was present in both. Clones that expanded after primary vaccination mostly reappeared after the booster (around 96% CD4, about 91% CD8).

From germline, CDR1 is SGHRS and CDR2 YFSETQ. The CDR3 is 15 amino acids. V lost 0 bases and J 2 bases, leaving 9 bases between the germline ends. Synthesis of TCR cDNA relied on 5'RACE template switching, which attached a universal primer site and UMIs. TCRdb re-called the 5' RACE reads with MiXCR, one entry per CDR3 protein. The sample consists of under 200,000 distinct CDR3 sequences, around 7% of them appearing once. Many counts were recorded for this clonotype. Its antigen is not identified. This clonotype originated in a man in his late teens or twenties who received the YFV17D yellow fever vaccine. Source: CD4+ T cells sorted from PBMCs, taken less than 6 days after the first yellow fever vaccination. J is TRBJ2-1 and V is TRBV5-1, with D perhaps matching TRBD2 (6 bases). In DNA form, the CDR3 reads TGCGCCAGCAGCTTGGGCGGGGACCCCTACAATGAGCAGTTCTTC. Its translation is CASSLGGDPYNEQFF.